These 17 T cell receptor beta chains were sequenced from one sample in a study of blood T cell repertoires in COVID-19. This table comes from immunoSEQ multiplex PCR, and its TCRdb copy is limited to in-frame clones, with some not included. The profile shows 150,000 to 200,000 clones, roughly nine tenths of them singletons. The material sequenced was peripheral blood. The origin of the receptors is a man between 65 and 85 years old with active or convalescent COVID-19.

V gene TRBV6-2 or TRBV6-3 combines with J gene TRBJ1-2, with TRBD1 matching 7 bases. Losses at the gene ends were 5 bases for V and 5 bases for J; bases not matched to a gene: 8. Germline V CDR1 and CDR2: MNHEY, SVGEGT. The CDR3 totals 14 residues. As DNA, the CDR3 is TGTGCCAGCAGTAGACAGGGTAGGGATTATGGCTACACCTTC. Translating gives CASSRQGRDYGYTF.

The chain couples TRBV6-6 to TRBJ2-1; 8 nucleotides match TRBD1. The CDR3 is 15 residues long. The V and J ends lost 4 bases and 4 bases, in that order; junction bases with no gene match: 6. Germline CDR1 and CDR2: MNHNY and SVGAGI (reference sequence). CDR3 sequence reads: CASSSGQALYNEQFF. For the CDR3, the DNA is TGTGCCAGCAGTTCGGGACAGGCCCTATACAATGAGCAGTTCTTC.

The V gene is TRBV29-1, the J gene TRBJ2-1, with 11 bases identical to TRBD2. The CDR3 sequence is 15 residues long. Trimming at V came to 8 bases and at J to 3 bases, leaving 9 bases not matched to a gene. Germline CDR1 and CDR2: SQVTM and ANQGSEA. The CDR3 here is CSSTPLAGGYNEQFF. The CDR3 DNA reads as TGCAGCTCGACCCCCCTAGCGGGAGGCTACAATGAGCAGTTCTTC.

This chain links TRBV7-9 with TRBJ1-1; TRBD1 is a possible D gene (5 bases). Trimming removed 5 bases at V and 3 bases at J, with 7 bases between. The CDR3 length is 12 residues. The germline V gene has CDR1 SEHNR and CDR2 FQNEAQ (reference sequence). In DNA, the CDR3 is TGTGCCAGCAGCCACAGGTACACTGAAGCTTTCTTT. Amino acid sequence: CASSHRYTEAFF.

The V call is TRBV19, the J call TRBJ2-5; D uncertain. The CDR3 is 15 residues long. V dropped 5 bases and J dropped 5 bases, with 18 bases sitting between them. Germline V CDR1 and CDR2: LNHDA, SQIVND (reference sequence). For the CDR3, the DNA is TGTGCCAGTAGTCTCATGTCCGGGTCCCGTGAGACCCAGTACTTC. Encoded protein: CASSLMSGSRETQYF.

This rearrangement joins TRBV18 to TRBJ2-3; 9 nucleotides agree with TRBD2. V was pared by 3 bases and J by 2 bases, with 6 bases of the junction left unmatched. Per the germline V gene, CDR1 is KGHSH and CDR2 is LQKENI. The CDR3 is 16 amino acids. Here the CDR3 DNA reads TGTGCCAGCTCACCGGGCCAGCGGGGGGTCACAGATACGCAGTATTTT. Its translation: CASSPGQRGVTDTQYF. The full variable domain, rest sourced from reference TRBV18 and TRBJ2-3, is NAGVMQNPRHLVRRRGQEARLRCSPMKGHSHVYWYRQLPEEGLKFMVYLQKENIIDESGMPKERFSAEFPKEGPSILRIQQVVRGDSAAYFCASSPGQRGVTDTQYFGPGTRLTVL.

The chain joins TRBV24-1 to TRBJ1-4; D is unclear. V dropped 6 bases and J dropped 8 bases, with 12 bases sitting between them. Germline V gene lookup returns CDR1 KGHDR and CDR2 SFDVKD. The CDR3 runs 13 residues. The CDR3 nucleotides are TGTGCCACCAGTCGGGGATTTGGAGAAAAACTGTTTTTT. This sequence encodes CATSRGFGEKLFF.

This chain connects TRBV15 to TRBJ2-3; unclear D gene. Germline V lookup: CDR1 LNHNV, CDR2 YYDKDF (reference sequence). Trimming took 1 base from V and 0 from J, leaving 14 bases between them. The CDR3 is 17 residues long. As DNA, the CDR3 is TGTGCCACCAGCAGAGCGGGTAGCTGGAATAGCACAGATACGCAGTATTTT. Its protein is CATSRAGSWNSTDTQYF.

This sequence joins TRBV7-2 and TRBJ2-5, with 7 bases lining up with TRBD1. Germline V gene data show CDR1 as SGHTA and CDR2 as FQGNSA. The J segment lost 1 base and the V segment lost 5 bases, leaving 4 bases of the junction unmatched. The CDR3 has 14 amino acids. CDR3 region: CASSPGQVQETQYF. The CDR3 nucleotides are TGTGCCAGCAGCCCAGGACAGGTCCAAGAGACCCAGTACTTC.

This chain joins TRBV29-1 and TRBJ2-3; 9 nucleotides match TRBD2. The V gene end was trimmed by 4 bases and the J gene end by 14 bases; junction bases not matched to a gene: 7. The CDR3 sequence is 11 residues long. Looked up from germline, CDR1 is SQVTM and CDR2 is ANQGSEA. CDR3 residues: CSVVWRGGRYF. CDR3 bases: TGCAGCGTTGTTTGGCGGGGGGGGAGGTATTTT.

V gene TRBV7-9 combines with J gene TRBJ2-7, with 9 bases that match TRBD1. Germline V CDR1 and CDR2: SEHNR, FQNEAQ (reference sequence). The CDR3 length is 16 residues. V gave up 1 base and J gave up 2 bases; unmatched junction bases: 6. DNA of the CDR3: TGTGCCAGCAGCTTAGTCAGCGGACAGGGGCCCTACGAGCAGTACTTC. Residues: CASSLVSGQGPYEQYF.

The chain is built from TRBV6-2 or TRBV6-3 and TRBJ2-5; a possible D gene is TRBD1 (6 bases). CDR3 length: 15 amino acids. From germline, CDR1 is MNHEY and CDR2 SVGEGT. V was clipped by 5 bases and J by 2 bases, with 15 bases between them. The CDR3 protein is CASSPGQGPQETQYF. As DNA, the CDR3 is TGTGCCAGCAGTCCCGGGCAGGGGCCTCAAGAGACCCAGTACTTC.

The rearrangement links TRBV4-3 to TRBJ2-5, with D perhaps matching TRBD2 (7 bases). Germline CDR1 and CDR2: LGHNA and YSLEER. This CDR3 spans 19 amino acids. Trimming took 0 bases from V and 0 from J, leaving 20 bases between them. CDR3 DNA: TGCGCCAGCAGCCAAGATCTAGGGCCGGGGGGCACCCACCAAGAGACCCAGTACTTC. Translation gives CASSQDLGPGGTHQETQYF.

This clone was detected a few times. This CDR3 is CASSQLAGADEQYF. The CDR3 region has the DNA TGCGCCAGCAGCCAACTAGCGGGAGCGGACGAGCAGTACTTC. The chain has TRBV4-1 and TRBJ2-7; 10 bases agree with TRBD2. V shed 2 bases and J 5 bases; nucleotides not matched to a gene: 3. Germline assignment: CDR1 MGHRA and CDR2 YSYEKL. CDR3 length: 14 amino acids.

This clone was picked up one time. J is TRBJ1-2 and V is TRBV5-6, with D maybe TRBD1 (5 bases). V dropped 0 bases and J dropped 2 bases, with 8 bases sitting between them. CDR1 SGHDT and CDR2 YYEEEE come from the germline V gene. This CDR3 spans 14 amino acids. The CDR3 bases are TGTGCCAGCAGCTTGGAGGAGGGGAACTATGGCTACACCTTC. Amino acids: CASSLEEGNYGYTF.

The rearrangement joins TRBV5-4 to TRBJ2-7; 14 bases line up with TRBD2. The CDR3 is 15 residues long. Trimming took 4 bases from V and 4 from J; bases not matched to a gene: 4. Per germline, CDR1 SGHNT and CDR2 YYREEE (reference sequence). The CDR3 region is CASSAGTSGSYEQYF. The DNA for the CDR3 is TGTGCCAGCAGCGCGGGGACTAGCGGGAGTTACGAGCAGTACTTC.

J is TRBJ1-5 and V is TRBV27; D is unclear. Trimming took 4 bases from V and 6 from J, leaving 7 bases between them. The CDR3 sequence is 12 residues long. CDR1 MNHEY and CDR2 SMNVEV come from the germline V gene (reference sequence). The CDR3 spells CASSYAGQPQHF. DNA of the CDR3: TGTGCCAGCAGTTACGCCGGTCAGCCCCAGCATTTT.